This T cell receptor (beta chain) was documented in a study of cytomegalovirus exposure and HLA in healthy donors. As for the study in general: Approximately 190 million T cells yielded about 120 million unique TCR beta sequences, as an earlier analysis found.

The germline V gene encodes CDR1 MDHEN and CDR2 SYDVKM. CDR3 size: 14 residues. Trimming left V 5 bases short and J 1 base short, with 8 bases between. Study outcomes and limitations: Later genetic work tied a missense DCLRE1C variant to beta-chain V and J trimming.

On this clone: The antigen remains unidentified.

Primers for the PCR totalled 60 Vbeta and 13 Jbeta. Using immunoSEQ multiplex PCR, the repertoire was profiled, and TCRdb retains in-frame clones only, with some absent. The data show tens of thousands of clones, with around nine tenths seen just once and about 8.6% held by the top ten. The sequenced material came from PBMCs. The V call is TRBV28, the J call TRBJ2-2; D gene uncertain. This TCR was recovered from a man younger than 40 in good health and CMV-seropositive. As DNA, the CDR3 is TGTGCCAGCAGTCCCCCCGGGAACACCGGGGAGCTGTTTTTT. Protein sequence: CASSPPGNTGELFF.